Following are 19 T cell receptor beta chains from one sample sequenced in a study of CD8 T cells in ankylosing spondylitis. Using its own MiXCR run on the 5' RACE reads, TCRdb lists one record per CDR3 protein. The sample carries 300,000 to 350,000 distinct CDR3 sequences, over 12% recorded once. Sequencing was done on a sample of blood, either unsorted or a sorted T cell fraction (not recorded which). These receptor sequences come from a male donor with ankylosing spondylitis or in good health (not recorded which).

This clonotype was found a few times. V gene TRBV25-1 combines with J gene TRBJ1-1; weak D call: TRBD1 (6 bases). Trimming removed 4 bases at V and 2 bases at J, with 11 bases between. Germline-derived CDR1 and CDR2 are MGHDK and SYGVNS. CDR3 length: 14 residues. The CDR3 DNA reads TGTGCCAGCAGTGGGGGGGCGACCAACACTGAAGCTTTCTTT. It specifies CASSGGATNTEAFF.

The chain employs TRBV12-3 or TRBV12-4 and TRBJ1-2; 8 bases are shared with TRBD1. The junction had 6 bases not matched to a gene; V was cut back by 2 bases and J by 7 bases. This CDR3 region has 14 residues. The CDR3 reads CASSLKTGGSGYTF. The CDR3 bases are TGTGCCAGCAGTTTAAAAACAGGGGGTAGTGGCTACACCTTC.

The genes are TRBV29-1 and TRBJ2-7; 9 bases are shared with TRBD2. Germline lookup yields CDR1 SQVTM and CDR2 ANQGSEA. The CDR3 sequence is 14 residues long. J gave up 5 bases and V 4 bases, and 9 bases lay outside the gene matches. The CDR3 is CSVVRGGLQNEQYF. CDR3 nucleotide sequence: TGCAGCGTTGTGCGGGGGGGCCTACAAAACGAGCAGTACTTC.

This clonotype has more than one count but fewer than ten. The chain employs TRBV3-1 and TRBJ2-1, with a tentative D call TRBD2 (6 bases). From germline, CDR1 is LGHDT and CDR2 YNNKEL (reference sequence). The CDR3 has 15 residues. The germline V and J ends were trimmed by 4 bases and 6 bases, with 16 bases remaining between them. CDR3 bases: TGTGCCAGCAGCCCCTCTAGCGCGTCCGGCAATGAGCAGTTCTTC. Its translation: CASSPSSASGNEQFF.

The V and J genes are TRBV5-1 and TRBJ1-1; the D is unclear. The CDR3 is made up of 13 amino acids. In germline, CDR1 is SGHRS, CDR2 YFSETQ. V lost 5 bases and J lost 3, with 11 bases in between. The CDR3 sequence: CASSLDAYTEAFF. CDR3 sequence (DNA): TGCGCCAGCAGTCTGGACGCCTACACTGAAGCTTTCTTT.

The CDR3: CAISPGRNEKLFF. DNA for the CDR3: TGTGCCATCAGCCCGGGACGGAATGAAAAACTGTTTTTT. V is TRBV10-3 and J is TRBJ1-4; tentative D call: TRBD1 (5 bases). V shed 6 bases and J shed 5 bases, with 10 bases lying between them. This CDR3 is built from 13 residues. Germline values: CDR1 ENHRY, CDR2 SYGVKD.

This sequence joins TRBV19 and TRBJ2-7; 7 bases line up with TRBD1. The CDR3 spans 15 residues. The junction had 7 bases not matched to a gene; V was cut back by 4 bases and J by 1 base. Germline V gene lookup returns CDR1 LNHDA and CDR2 SQIVND (reference sequence). The CDR3 reads CASSNRRDRSYEQYF. In DNA, the CDR3 is TGTGCCAGTAGTAACCGACGGGACAGATCCTACGAGCAGTACTTC.

This chain links TRBV4-2 with TRBJ2-5, with D perhaps being TRBD1 or TRBD2 (5 bases each). V lost 9 bases to trimming and J lost 3 bases, with 17 bases between them. The V gene's germline CDR1 is LGHNA and CDR2 YNFKEQ. The length of the CDR3 is 14 residues. CDR3 DNA sequence: TGTGCCAGTTCCCGGGACGGGGCCAAAGAGACCCAGTACTTC. Protein sequence: CASSRDGAKETQYF.

This clonotype appeared many times. V and J are TRBV28 and TRBJ2-2, with 8 bases fitting TRBD1. The CDR3 consists of 16 residues. From germline, CDR1 is MDHEN and CDR2 SYDVKM. V lost 4 bases to trimming and J lost 4 bases; unmatched junction nucleotides: 8. The CDR3 bases are TGTGCCAGCAGTTCGGCGGACAGGGCCCCCACCGGGGAGCTGTTTTTT. Protein: CASSSADRAPTGELFF.

This chain links TRBV19 with TRBJ2-2; the match to TRBD1 covers 8 bases. V shed 5 bases, J shed 0 bases, and the junction held 2 bases outside the gene matches. The CDR3 spans 15 residues. Germline CDR1 and CDR2: LNHDA and SQIVND (reference sequence). The CDR3 region is CASSEQGANTGELFF. Written as DNA, the CDR3 is TGTGCCAGTAGTGAACAGGGGGCGAACACCGGGGAGCTGTTTTTT.

The chain recombines TRBV6-1 with TRBJ2-7; 10 bases map to TRBD1. The CDR3 consists of 14 residues. J lost 7 bases, V lost 4 bases, and 7 bases had no gene match. Per germline, CDR1 MNHNS and CDR2 SASEGT. CDR3 nucleotides: TGTGCCAGCAGTGGGGGACAGGGGACGGGGGAGCAGTACTTC. It encodes CASSGGQGTGEQYF.

V gene TRBV27 combines with J gene TRBJ2-3; 8 nucleotides align to TRBD1. The ends lost 5 bases at V and 2 bases at J; junction bases unmatched: 12. This CDR3 has 17 residues. Germline V gene lookup returns CDR1 MNHEY and CDR2 SMNVEV (reference sequence). The DNA for the CDR3 is TGTGCCAGCAGTCCGGTCTCGAGGACAGGGAACACAGATACGCAGTATTTT. It codes for CASSPVSRTGNTDTQYF.

In this sample, this clonotype turned up a few times. The chain couples TRBV12-3 or TRBV12-4 to TRBJ2-7; D is perhaps TRBD2 (6 bases). V shed 7 bases and J shed 2 bases, with 15 bases lying between them. The CDR3 is 14 residues long. This CDR3 is CASTSTGVAYEQYF. CDR3 bases: TGTGCCAGCACTTCCACGGGGGTTGCCTACGAGCAGTACTTC.

This clonotype has only a few counts. J is TRBJ2-3 and V is TRBV3-1; 11 nucleotides agree with TRBD1. Trimming cost V 4 bases and J 5 bases; bases outside gene matches: 8. The CDR3 has 16 residues. CDR1 and CDR2 (germline): LGHDT, YNNKEL (reference sequence). The CDR3 is CASSLRTGGWLDTQYF. The CDR3 nucleotides are TGTGCCAGCAGCCTGCGGACAGGGGGCTGGTTAGATACGCAGTATTTT.

V is TRBV3-1 and J is TRBJ2-1; D is unresolved. Trimming cost V 3 bases and J 5 bases, with 14 bases left between them. The CDR3 extends over 15 amino acids. Germline V gene lookup returns CDR1 LGHDT and CDR2 YNNKEL (reference sequence). This CDR3 is CASSQTVMVDNEQFF. CDR3 nucleotides: TGTGCCAGCAGCCAGACCGTCATGGTCGACAATGAGCAGTTCTTC.

Only a few counts were recorded for this clonotype. The chain combines TRBV5-5 with TRBJ2-5, with D perhaps TRBD1 (5 bases). V was cut by 4 bases and J by 5 bases, with 12 bases left in between. The CDR3 has 13 amino acids. Germline CDR1 reads SGHKS; CDR2 reads YYEKEE (reference sequence). CDR3 nucleotides: TGTGCCAGCAGCCCTCGTGGGGCTGAGACCCAGTACTTC. Amino acid sequence: CASSPRGAETQYF.

This clonotype appeared a few times. This rearrangement joins TRBV5-1 to TRBJ2-3, with TRBD1 matching 8 bases. Germline CDR1 and CDR2: SGHRS and YFSETQ. V lost 9 bases and J lost 4; bases outside the gene matches: 7. The length of the CDR3 is 13 residues. The CDR3 sequence: CATGQGGADTQYF. The CDR3 DNA reads as TGCGCCACTGGACAGGGAGGTGCAGATACGCAGTATTTT.

The sample holds a few counts of this clonotype. V gene TRBV5-1 combines with J gene TRBJ2-3, with no clear D. CDR3 length: 18 amino acids. Germline values: CDR1 SGHRS, CDR2 YFSETQ. V was pared by 1 base and J by 1 base, with 19 bases between. The CDR3 nucleotides are TGCGCCAGCAGCTTGAAGAGGCTGCTTAAAGGCGGCACAGATACGCAGTATTTT. This encodes CASSLKRLLKGGTDTQYF.

This clonotype came up a few times. The chain links TRBV5-1 to TRBJ2-1; D may be TRBD2 (6 bases). Germline values: CDR1 SGHRS, CDR2 YFSETQ. The CDR3 spans 16 residues. Trimming left V 4 bases short and J 0 bases short, with 14 bases between. DNA of the CDR3: TGCGCCAGCAGCGACCGTATCGGGAGCTCCTACAATGAGCAGTTCTTC. This codes for CASSDRIGSSYNEQFF.